These T cell receptor beta chains were read from a single sample in a study of monozygotic twins with cystic fibrosis. Repertoires were generated with immunoSEQ multiplex PCR, while TCRdb's copy carries only in-frame clones and drops some. Counted here are approximately 14,000 clones, roughly 98% occurring once; the ten biggest clones make up roughly 0.41%. The sequenced sample consisted of blood. These receptors were collected from a girl aged 2 to 9 with cystic fibrosis. CDR3s include the opening cysteine and the closing phenylalanine or tryptophan. D genes are given only for firm matches. Size is omitted from some rows. Given values are once, few, many or a class for expanded clones.

V: TRBV7-2
J: TRBJ2-5
size: NA
D: TRBD1
DNA: TGTGCCAGCAGCTTTGGGGACAGGGGAGAGACCCAGTACTTC
CDR3: CASSFGDRGETQYF

V: TRBV18
J: TRBJ2-5
size: NA
D: NA
DNA: TGTGCCAGCTCACCCCGGGTCGGGGCCCAAGAGACCCAGTACTTC
CDR3: CASSPRVGAQETQYF

V: TRBV7-2
J: TRBJ1-1
size: NA
D: NA
DNA: TGTGCCAGCAGCGTAAACACTGAAGCTTTCTTT
CDR3: CASSVNTEAFF

V: TRBV4-1
J: TRBJ1-5
size: NA
D: NA
DNA: TGCGCCAGCAGCCAAGATCTGTGGCAGGCCTATCAGCCCCAGCATTTT
CDR3: CASSQDLWQAYQPQHF

V: TRBV9
J: TRBJ1-2
size: NA
D: NA
DNA: TGTGCCACCCAGGGGAACTATGGCTACACCTTC
CDR3: CATQGNYGYTF

V: TRBV6-1
J: TRBJ1-1
size: NA
D: NA
DNA: TGTGCCAGCAGTGAGGCAGGGATTTGGGGCACTGAAGCTTTCTTT
CDR3: CASSEAGIWGTEAFF

V: TRBV29-1
J: TRBJ1-1
size: NA
D: NA
DNA: TGCAGCGTTGCAACAGGAACGAACACTGAAGCTTTCTTT
CDR3: CSVATGTNTEAFF

V: TRBV6-1
J: TRBJ1-5
size: NA
D: NA
DNA: TGTGCCAGCAGTGAAAATTCGTGGGCTTTAGATAGCAATCAGCCCCAGCATTTT
CDR3: CASSENSWALDSNQPQHF

V: TRBV6-5
J: TRBJ2-7
size: once
D: TRBD2
DNA: TGTGCCAGCAGTATTAGCGGGAGCTCCTACGAGCAGTACTTC
CDR3: CASSISGSSYEQYF

V: TRBV7-8
J: TRBJ1-2
size: once
D: NA
DNA: TGTGCCAGCAGCTTAGCCGGCTTTCGCAACTATGGCTACACCTTC
CDR3: CASSLAGFRNYGYTF

V: TRBV7-9
J: TRBJ2-3
size: NA
D: TRBD2
DNA: TGTGCCAGCAGCTTAGGAGCGGGAGGGCCCGGCGGCACAGATACGCAGTATTTT
CDR3: CASSLGAGGPGGTDTQYF

V: TRBV7-2
J: TRBJ1-5
size: NA
D: NA
DNA: TGTGCCAGCAGCTTAACGGGGCAGCTAAATCAGCCCCAGCATTTT
CDR3: CASSLTGQLNQPQHF

V: TRBV5-6
J: TRBJ2-3
size: NA
D: NA
DNA: TGTGCCAGCAGCTTATTGCAGAGGCGCACAGATACGCAGTATTTT
CDR3: CASSLLQRRTDTQYF

V: TRBV4-2
J: TRBJ1-1
size: NA
D: NA
DNA: TGTGCCAGCAGCCACCCCCTAGACATGGGGAACACTGAAGCTTTCTTT
CDR3: CASSHPLDMGNTEAFF

V: TRBV7-2
J: TRBJ2-1
size: NA
D: TRBD1
DNA: TGTGCCAGCAGCTTAAGGGGACAGGTCCATGAGCAGTTCTTC
CDR3: CASSLRGQVHEQFF

V: TRBV7-9
J: TRBJ2-5
size: NA
D: NA
DNA: TGTGCCAGCAGCTCGAGCCAAGAGACCCAGTACTTC
CDR3: CASSSSQETQYF

V: TRBV14
J: TRBJ2-7
size: once
D: NA
DNA: TGTGCCAGCAGCCAACTTGGACAGTACCACGAGCAGTACTTC
CDR3: CASSQLGQYHEQYF

V: TRBV6-6
J: TRBJ1-2
size: NA
D: NA
DNA: TGTGCCAGCAGCGAAATGAGGGACTGGGGTGGCTACACCTTC
CDR3: CASSEMRDWGGYTF

V: TRBV2
J: TRBJ1-2
size: few
D: TRBD1
DNA: TGTGCCAGCAGTGAAGACAGGGGGGACTATGGCTACACCTTC
CDR3: CASSEDRGDYGYTF

V: TRBV7-9
J: TRBJ1-1
size: NA
D: NA
DNA: TGTGCCAGCAGCTTGGACCCTGGACGTGGCACTGAAGCTTTCTTT
CDR3: CASSLDPGRGTEAFF

V: TRBV14
J: TRBJ2-7
size: NA
D: TRBD2
DNA: TGTGCCAGTATACTAGCGGCAACCTACGAGCAGTACTTC
CDR3: CASILAATYEQYF

V: TRBV5-6
J: TRBJ1-5
size: NA
D: TRBD1
DNA: TGTGCCAGCAGCTTGGGGGCGAGGGACAGGCCAAATCAGCCCCAGCATTTT
CDR3: CASSLGARDRPNQPQHF

V: TRBV7-6
J: TRBJ2-7
size: NA
D: NA
DNA: TGTGCCAGCAGCTCGCGGGACGGGGCCTACGAGCAGTACTTC
CDR3: CASSSRDGAYEQYF

V: TRBV9
J: TRBJ1-4
size: NA
D: TRBD1
DNA: TGTGCCAGCAGCCCGCGGACAGGGGGAAAACTGTTTTTT
CDR3: CASSPRTGGKLFF

V: TRBV5-1
J: TRBJ2-3
size: NA
D: NA
DNA: TGCGCCAGCAGCTTATCGGCAGGGAGTAGCACAGATACGCAGTATTTT
CDR3: CASSLSAGSSTDTQYF

V: TRBV9
J: TRBJ2-3
size: NA
D: NA
DNA: TGTGCCAGCAGCGTAGAAATGGACGTTGATACGCAGTATTTT
CDR3: CASSVEMDVDTQYF

V: TRBV7-2
J: TRBJ2-7
size: NA
D: TRBD2
DNA: TGTGCCAGCAGCTTAGTCTACTCGGGAGGGCCCTACGAGCAGTACTTC
CDR3: CASSLVYSGGPYEQYF

V: TRBV28
J: TRBJ1-1
size: NA
D: NA
DNA: TGTGCCAGCAGTTTTCACCAGGGAGAAGCTTTCTTT
CDR3: CASSFHQGEAFF

V: TRBV6-5
J: TRBJ1-1
size: NA
D: NA
DNA: TGTGCCAGCAGTTACATGTTGGGAACTGAAGCTTTCTTT
CDR3: CASSYMLGTEAFF

V: TRBV2
J: TRBJ1-3
size: NA
D: TRBD1
DNA: TGTGGGGTCTCTTCGGGACAGGGTTTTCAGATTGGAAACACCATATATTTT
CDR3: CGVSSGQGFQIGNTIYF

V: TRBV5-4
J: TRBJ2-1
size: once
D: TRBD2
DNA: TGTGCCAGCAGCCCGGGACTAGCGGGGGCCTACAATGAGCAGTTCTTC
CDR3: CASSPGLAGAYNEQFF

V: TRBV30
J: TRBJ1-1
size: NA
D: NA
DNA: TGTGCCTGGAGTAAAGGGCAGAACACTGAAGCTTTCTTT
CDR3: CAWSKGQNTEAFF

V: TRBV10-1
J: TRBJ1-4
size: NA
D: NA
DNA: TGCGCCAGCAGTGAAAACCCTGGATGGAATGAAAAACTGTTTTTT
CDR3: CASSENPGWNEKLFF

V: TRBV5-4
J: TRBJ2-7
size: NA
D: TRBD1
DNA: TGTGCCAGCAGCTTGGGACAGGGATCCTACGAGCAGTACTTC
CDR3: CASSLGQGSYEQYF

V: TRBV2
J: TRBJ1-1
size: NA
D: NA
DNA: TGTGCCAGACGAGGCGGGGGGCCCCCTGAAGCTTTCTTT
CDR3: CARRGGGPPEAFF

V: TRBV7-8
J: TRBJ2-1
size: NA
D: NA
DNA: TGTGCCAGCAGCTTATTGCATGGGGGTGAGCAGTTCTTC
CDR3: CASSLLHGGEQFF

V: TRBV9
J: TRBJ2-2
size: once
D: NA
DNA: TGTGCCAGCAGCATCGGACAGCCCACCGGGGAGCTGTTTTTT
CDR3: CASSIGQPTGELFF

V: TRBV5-4
J: TRBJ2-7
size: NA
D: NA
DNA: TGTGCCAGCAGCTTGGACGGCACCTACGAGCAGTACTTC
CDR3: CASSLDGTYEQYF

V: TRBV7-6
J: TRBJ2-7
size: NA
D: TRBD1
DNA: TGTGCCAGCAGCCCTGCCGGGACAGGGCCCCCCGAGCAGTACTTC
CDR3: CASSPAGTGPPEQYF

V: TRBV4-3
J: TRBJ2-3
size: NA
D: NA
DNA: TGCGCCAGCAGCCAAGATTCCCACACAGATACGCAGTATTTT
CDR3: CASSQDSHTDTQYF

V: TRBV9
J: TRBJ2-1
size: NA
D: TRBD2
DNA: TGTGCCAGCAGCGTCACTAGCGGGAGGTGGGATGAGCAGTTCTTC
CDR3: CASSVTSGRWDEQFF

V: TRBV5-6
J: TRBJ1-1
size: NA
D: NA
DNA: TGTGCCAGCAGCTTTCGATCCGTGGGCTCGAACACTGAAGCTTTCTTT
CDR3: CASSFRSVGSNTEAFF

V: TRBV30
J: TRBJ1-2
size: NA
D: NA
DNA: TGTGCCTCACGACTTGTTTACTATGGCTACACCTTC
CDR3: CASRLVYYGYTF

V: TRBV11-2
J: TRBJ1-4
size: NA
D: TRBD1
DNA: TGTGCCAGCAGCTTATCGGGACAGGGGATTGAAAAACTGTTTTTT
CDR3: CASSLSGQGIEKLFF

V: TRBV10-1
J: TRBJ2-2
size: NA
D: NA
DNA: TGCGCCAGCAGTGGCACTGGTTTCACCGGGGAGCTGTTTTTT
CDR3: CASSGTGFTGELFF

V: TRBV4-1
J: TRBJ2-7
size: NA
D: NA
DNA: TGCGCCAGCAGCCAAGCCCCCTACTACGAGCAGTACTTC
CDR3: CASSQAPYYEQYF

V: TRBV11-2
J: TRBJ1-1
size: NA
D: NA
DNA: TGTGCCAGCAGCCTGATGGGGACCGCAACGGAAGCTTTCTTT
CDR3: CASSLMGTATEAFF

V: TRBV6-1
J: TRBJ2-7
size: NA
D: TRBD1
DNA: TGTGCCACCCGGGACAGGGGGTACGAGCAGTACTTC
CDR3: CATRDRGYEQYF

V: TRBV4-3
J: TRBJ1-3
size: NA
D: NA
DNA: TGCGCCAGCAGCCAAAAACCACAAGGAGCCGGAAACACCATATATTTT
CDR3: CASSQKPQGAGNTIYF

V: TRBV9
J: TRBJ1-1
size: NA
D: NA
DNA: TGTGCCAGCAGCGGGGGTCGCACTGAAGCTTTCTTT
CDR3: CASSGGRTEAFF

V: TRBV30
J: TRBJ1-2
size: NA
D: TRBD1
DNA: TGTGCCTGGAGTGTACGGGACAGGTTTTTCGCCACCTTC
CDR3: CAWSVRDRFFATF